Shown below are 7 T cell receptor beta chains from a single sample sequenced in a study of T-cell memory formation after mild COVID-19. TCRdb analysed the 5' RACE reads with MiXCR anew, one entry per CDR3 protein. The sample carries 250,000 to 350,000 distinct CDR3 sequences, roughly 19% recorded once. The sample comprised PBMCs or a T cell subset sorted from them (not recorded which). These receptor sequences come from a man aged 18 to 29 who had mild COVID-19 (a few samples of this study predate the infection). Cell type and time point are not known.

The V and J genes are TRBV5-1 and TRBJ1-1; D ambiguous. V was trimmed by 1 base and J by 3 bases, leaving 10 bases between them. Germline assignment: CDR1 SGHRS and CDR2 YFSETQ. The CDR3 length is 14 residues. The CDR3 DNA reads as TGCGCCAGCAGCTTGCAACTGCTTGACACTGAAGCTTTCTTT. It encodes CASSLQLLDTEAFF. The full variable domain, in which reference TRBV5-1 and TRBJ1-1 provide the parts outside the CDR3, is KAGVTQTPRYLIKTRGQQVTLSCSPISGHRSVSWYQQTPGQGLQFLFEYFSETQRNKGNFPGRFSGRQFSNSRSEMNVSTLELGDSALYLCASSLQLLDTEAFFGQGTRLTVV.

This CDR3 reads CASSSSSRGASSPLHF. The CDR3 nucleotides are TGTGCCAGCAGCTCAAGCTCCAGAGGGGCGAGTTCACCCCTCCACTTT. The rearrangement joins TRBV7-9 to TRBJ1-6; D is perhaps TRBD1 (5 bases). In germline, CDR1 is SEHNR, CDR2 FQNEAQ (reference sequence). The V end lost 4 bases, the J end lost 9 bases, and 19 bases lay between the germline ends. This CDR3 contains 16 residues.

The gene calls are TRBV9 and TRBJ2-4; D not resolved. The CDR3 extends over 15 amino acids. The germline V gene encodes CDR1 SGDLS and CDR2 YYNGEE. V lost 0 bases and J 0 bases, leaving 7 bases between the germline ends. CDR3 coding DNA: TGTGCCAGCAGCGTAGGACAACTAGCCAAAAACATTCAGTACTTC. This encodes CASSVGQLAKNIQYF.

The rearrangement links TRBV5-4 to TRBJ1-1, with 10 bases matching TRBD1. Germline-derived CDR1 and CDR2 are SGHNT and YYREEE (reference sequence). J gave up 3 bases and V 1 base, and 3 bases lay outside the gene matches. The CDR3 is made up of 15 amino acids. The CDR3: CASSLSDRGYTEAFF. The CDR3 DNA is TGTGCCAGCAGCTTGTCGGACAGGGGGTACACTGAAGCTTTCTTT.

This clonotype was recorded a few times. The CDR3 loop reads CASSGTGPTGELFF. The CDR3 DNA is TGTGCCAGCAGCGGGACAGGACCCACCGGGGAGCTGTTTTTT. The chain employs TRBV7-9 and TRBJ2-2; TRBD1 agrees at 8 bases. V gave up 5 bases and J gave up 4 bases; unmatched junction bases: 3. The CDR3 is 14 amino acids. Germline-derived CDR1 and CDR2 are SEHNR and FQNEAQ (reference sequence).

The V call is TRBV7-6, the J call TRBJ2-3; D is uncertain. In germline, CDR1 is SGHVS, CDR2 FNYEAQ. CDR3 size: 14 residues. With 5 bases removed from V and 2 bases from J, the gap between germline ends came to 11 bases. The chain's CDR3 is CASSEKGPTDTQYF. Written as DNA, the CDR3 is TGTGCCAGCAGCGAAAAGGGCCCCACAGATACGCAGTATTTT. Filled out from reference TRBV7-6 and TRBJ2-3, the complete variable domain reads GAGVSQSPRYKVTKRGQDVALRCDPISGHVSLYWYRQALGQGPEFLTYFNYEAQQDKSGLPNDRFSAERPEGSISTLTIQRTEQRDSAMYRCASSEKGPTDTQYFGPGTRLTVL.

The chain combines TRBV6-5 with TRBJ1-1, with D hard to call. Between the trimmed V and J ends, which lost 6 bases and 0 bases, there was a span of 8 bases. CDR1 is MNHEY, CDR2 SVGAGI, per germline. The CDR3 runs 13 residues. The CDR3 sequence is CASSRGLNTEAFF. The CDR3 DNA is TGTGCCAGCAGCCGAGGATTGAACACTGAAGCTTTCTTT.